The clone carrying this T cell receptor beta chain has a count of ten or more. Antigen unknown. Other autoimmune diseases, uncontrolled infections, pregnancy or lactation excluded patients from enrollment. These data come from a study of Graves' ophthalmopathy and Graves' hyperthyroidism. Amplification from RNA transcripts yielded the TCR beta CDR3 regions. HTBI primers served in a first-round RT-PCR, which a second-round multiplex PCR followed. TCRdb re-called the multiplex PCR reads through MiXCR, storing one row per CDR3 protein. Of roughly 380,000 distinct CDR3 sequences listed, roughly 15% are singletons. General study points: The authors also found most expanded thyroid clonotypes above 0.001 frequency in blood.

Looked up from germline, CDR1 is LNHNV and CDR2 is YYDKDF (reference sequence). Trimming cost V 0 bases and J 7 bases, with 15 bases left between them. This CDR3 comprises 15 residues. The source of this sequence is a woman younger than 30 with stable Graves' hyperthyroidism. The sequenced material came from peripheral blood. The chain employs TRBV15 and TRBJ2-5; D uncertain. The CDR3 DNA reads TGTGCCACCAGCAGAGATTTGCGCCATAGGGTGACCCAGTACTTC. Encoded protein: CATSRDLRHRVTQYF. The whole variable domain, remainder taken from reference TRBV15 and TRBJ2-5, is DAMVIQNPRYQVTQFGKPVTLSCSQTLNHNVMYWYQQKSSQAPKLLFHYYDKDFNNEADTPDNFQSRRPNTSFCFLDIRSPGLGDTAMYLCATSRDLRHRVTQYFGPGTRLLVL.